The 3 T cell receptor beta chains presented below share a single source sample, sequenced in a study of T-cell reconstitution after alpha-beta-depleted transplantation in children. During its preparation, the TCRbeta library received unique molecular identifiers. Each CDR3 protein is one row after TCRdb ran MiXCR on the PCR reads. In the table there are around 450,000 distinct CDR3 sequences, about 10% of which are singletons. The input for sequencing was PBMCs, taken before TCRalphabeta/CD19-depleted stem cell transplant. These receptors were taken from a child aged 2 to 10 with inherited bone marrow failure, due to receive a stem cell transplant.

This clonotype was recorded many times. V gene TRBV12-3 or TRBV12-4 combines with J gene TRBJ1-5, with 7 bases matching TRBD1. Losses at the gene ends were 10 bases for V and 2 bases for J; bases not matched to a gene: 5. The CDR3 runs 13 residues. The CDR3 protein is CATSTGGNQPQHF. The DNA of the CDR3 is TGTGCCACGTCAACAGGGGGCAATCAGCCCCAGCATTTT.

This clonotype was found many times. J is TRBJ2-3 and V is TRBV2; maybe TRBD2 (6 bases). The germline V and J ends were trimmed by 4 bases and 6 bases, with 14 bases remaining between them. The germline V gene encodes CDR1 SNHLY and CDR2 FYNNEI. There are 14 residues in the CDR3. In nucleotides, the CDR3 is TGTGCCAGCAGTGGTAGCGGCTCCTTCGATACGCAGTATTTT. Its translation is CASSGSGSFDTQYF.

A word on this clonotype: A much larger clone is a single base away; this may be a read error. The J gene is TRBJ1-2, the V gene TRBV21-1; the D call TRBD1 from the table was never checked on the DNA. TRBV21-1 is assigned pseudogene status. The CDR3 sequence is 18 residues long. CDR3 nucleotide sequence: TGTGCCAGCAGCAAAAGGTGCGGCGGGGACAGTGTCGACTATGGCTACACCTTC. Protein product: CASSKRCGGDSVDYGYTF.